The 13 T cell receptor beta chains reported below all come from one sample, sequenced in a study of regulatory T cells in long-lasting Graves disease. The time point: newly diagnosed GD, antithyroid drugs for less than 3 months. Scientists built the TCR library using RNA that was extracted from PBMCs. CDR3-region Arm-PCR and iRepertoire HTBI primers produced the TCR beta libraries. MiXCR was run by TCRdb on the multiplex PCR reads, yielding one entry per CDR3 protein. The sample shows fewer than 450,000 distinct CDR3 sequences, 15% of them seen only once. Separately, the same data were catalogued under a study of T cells in Graves' hyperthyroidism and ophthalmopathy.

Source: peripheral blood mononuclear cells (PBMCs), taken at new diagnosis, from a patient treated with antithyroid drugs. The receptor set was obtained from a woman aged 40 to 50 with Graves disease.

In this sample, this clonotype turned up a few times. The genes are TRBV10-3 and TRBJ1-4; 7 nucleotides agree with TRBD1. Trimming at V came to 2 bases and at J to 4 bases, leaving 1 base not matched to a gene. This CDR3 spans 14 amino acids. CDR1 and CDR2 (germline): ENHRY, SYGVKD. The CDR3 region is CAISETGVNEKLFF. The CDR3 DNA sequence: TGTGCCATCAGTGAGACAGGGGTTAATGAAAAACTGTTTTTT.

This clonotype was observed many times. This chain links TRBV11-3 with TRBJ2-1; D might be TRBD2 (5 bases). The V and J ends lost 1 base and 12 bases respectively, with 10 bases between them. The length of the CDR3 is 12 residues. Germline V lookup: CDR1 SGHNT, CDR2 YENEEA. This chain's CDR3 is CASSLGGGGQFF. DNA of the CDR3: TGTGCCAGCAGCTTAGGCGGAGGCGGGCAGTTCTTC.

This clonotype was observed a handful of times. This chain connects TRBV9 to TRBJ2-7; D tentatively fits TRBD1 or TRBD2 (7 bases each). V lost 3 bases, J lost 5 bases, and 18 bases lay in between. The germline gives CDR1 SGDLS, CDR2 YYNGEE. The CDR3 contains 15 residues. The CDR3 region is CASSAGGALEDEQYF. As DNA, the CDR3 is TGTGCCAGCAGCGCAGGGGGGGCCCTGGAGGACGAGCAGTACTTC.

This clonotype was seen repeatedly, ten times or more. The CDR3 reads CASTTGYSGLTNTGELFF. CDR3 coding DNA: TGTGCCAGCACGACTGGGTATAGCGGACTTACGAACACCGGGGAGCTGTTTTTT. This chain joins TRBV6-1 and TRBJ2-2, with D tentatively TRBD2 (6 bases). Looked up from germline, CDR1 is MNHNS and CDR2 is SASEGT. V was shortened by 7 bases and J by 0 bases, with 21 bases between the two germline ends. CDR3 length: 18 amino acids.

This clonotype has ten or more counts. The chain couples TRBV28 to TRBJ2-1; no firm D call. The CDR3 spans 14 residues. V was cut by 3 bases and J by 4 bases, with 10 bases left in between. CDR1 is MDHEN, CDR2 SYDVKM, per germline. In DNA, the CDR3 is TGTGCCAGCAGTTTGTTTACGGAGTACAATGAGCAGTTCTTC. This gives the protein CASSLFTEYNEQFF.

At least ten counts were recorded for this clonotype. V is TRBV12-3 or TRBV12-4 and J is TRBJ2-4; 9 bases align to TRBD2. The junction had 9 bases not matched to a gene; V was cut back by 5 bases and J by 7 bases. The CDR3 has 15 residues. CDR3 nucleotides: TGTGCCAGCAGTCCTGATTGGCGGGAGGGGAACATTCAGTACTTC. Protein: CASSPDWREGNIQYF.

This clonotype was observed many times. The rearrangement links TRBV12-3 or TRBV12-4 to TRBJ2-2; 10 bases are a match to TRBD2. The trim removed 11 bases at V and 6 bases at J, leaving 18 bases unmatched. This CDR3 spans 17 amino acids. In nucleotides, the CDR3 is TGTGCCGGAGCGACAGGAGCTAGCGGGAGTTTCCCCGGGGAGCTGTTTTTT. Encoded protein: CAGATGASGSFPGELFF.

This clonotype was recorded at least ten times. The chain employs TRBV28 and TRBJ2-1; 9 nucleotides line up with TRBD2. CDR1 is MDHEN, CDR2 SYDVKM, per germline. J lost 8 bases, V lost 7 bases, and 9 bases had no gene match. The CDR3 loop spans 14 amino acids. In DNA form, the CDR3 reads TGTGCCAGCAAAACCGGGACTAGCTTCTATGAGCAGTTCTTC. Its protein product is CASKTGTSFYEQFF.

The chain employs TRBV30 and TRBJ2-5; 7 bases agree with TRBD2. CDR1 and CDR2 from the germline V gene are GTSNPN and SVGIG (reference sequence). The CDR3 runs 13 residues. The J segment lost 1 base and the V segment lost 4 bases, leaving 3 bases of the junction unmatched. The CDR3 region has the DNA TGTGCCTGGAAGCGGGACTTCCAAGAGACCCAGTACTTC. It yields the protein CAWKRDFQETQYF.

A few counts support this clonotype. This sequence joins TRBV6-1 and TRBJ1-1, with no clear D. Germline V gives CDR1 MNHNS, CDR2 SASEGT. V dropped 8 bases and J dropped 0 bases, with 16 bases sitting between them. The CDR3 covers 15 residues. The CDR3 spells CASGIFRPLNTEAFF. DNA for the CDR3: TGTGCCAGCGGGATTTTTCGACCCCTGAACACTGAAGCTTTCTTT.

Notes on this clonotype: A much larger clone differs by one base, so this may be a read error. The chain has TRBV6-9 and TRBJ1-1; TRBD1 is a possible D gene (6 bases). CDR3 length equals 15 residues. With 8 bases removed from V and 6 bases from J, the gap between germline ends came to 22 bases. The germline gives CDR1 MNHGY, CDR2 SVAAGI. The CDR3 here is CASLEVRGAMAEAFF. In DNA, the CDR3 is TGTGCCAGCCTAGAAGTTCGGGGGGCGATGGCTGAAGCTTTCTTT.

The chain joins TRBV7-9 to TRBJ2-3; D possibly matches TRBD1 or TRBD2 (7 bases each). V gave up 5 bases and J gave up 5 bases, with 20 bases separating them. There are 16 residues in the CDR3. Germline assignment: CDR1 SEHNR and CDR2 FQNEAQ (reference sequence). The chain's CDR3 is CASSLQGGRGIDTQYF. The CDR3 nucleotides read TGTGCCAGCAGCCTCCAGGGGGGGAGAGGCATAGATACGCAGTATTTT.

V and J are TRBV15 and TRBJ2-7; TRBD2 matches at 11 bases. Trimming took 3 bases from V and 3 from J; bases not matched to a gene: 7. Germline CDR1 LNHNV, CDR2 YYDKDF (reference sequence). This CDR3 comprises 16 residues. CDR3 region: CATSSLVAGGFYEQYF. The CDR3 region has the DNA TGTGCCACCAGCAGTTTGGTAGCGGGAGGGTTCTACGAGCAGTACTTC. The full variable domain, with the rest looked up from reference TRBV15 and TRBJ2-7, is DAMVIQNPRYQVTQFGKPVTLSCSQTLNHNVMYWYQQKSSQAPKLLFHYYDKDFNNEADTPDNFQSRRPNTSFCFLDIRSPGLGDTAMYLCATSSLVAGGFYEQYFGPGTRLTVT.